The 13 T cell receptor beta chains in this list originate from one sample, sequenced in a study of cytomegalovirus exposure and HLA in healthy donors. The PCR used 60 Vbeta and 13 Jbeta primers. TCRdb's copy holds only in-frame clones and misses some; the assay was immunoSEQ multiplex PCR. This sample carries some 200,000 clones, almost 70% of them seen once, and the ten largest clones take 2.6%. What was sequenced was PBMCs. These receptors originate from a man aged 35 to 55 in good health and CMV-seropositive.

The chain couples TRBV7-9 to TRBJ1-1, with TRBD1 matching 7 bases. CDR1 SEHNR and CDR2 FQNEAQ come from the germline V gene (reference sequence). The CDR3 loop spans 15 amino acids. Trimming at V came to 1 base and at J to 7 bases, leaving 9 bases not matched to a gene. The CDR3 bases are TGTGCCAGCAGCTTAGGGGTAGGACAGGCCATTGAAGCTTTCTTT. It encodes CASSLGVGQAIEAFF.

The V and J genes are TRBV6-5 and TRBJ1-2; perhaps TRBD1 as D (6 bases). V was clipped by 6 bases and J by 0 bases, with 11 bases between them. This CDR3 has 14 residues. Germline loops: CDR1 MNHEY, CDR2 SVGAGI. The CDR3 sequence is CASRQGLANYGYTF. The DNA of the CDR3 is TGTGCCAGCAGACAGGGACTAGCTAACTATGGCTACACCTTC.

The rearrangement uses TRBV2 and TRBJ2-6; 7 nucleotides agree with TRBD1. Germline loops: CDR1 SNHLY, CDR2 FYNNEI. With V trimmed by 7 bases and J by 3 bases, 9 bases remained unmatched. This CDR3 region has 16 residues. The CDR3: CASKGDSKGGANVLTF. The CDR3 bases are TGTGCCAGCAAAGGGGACAGTAAAGGTGGGGCCAACGTCCTGACTTTC.

This clone occurred a few times. V gene TRBV29-1 combines with J gene TRBJ2-2; a weak D match, TRBD1 (5 bases). This CDR3 spans 13 amino acids. From germline, CDR1 is SQVTM and CDR2 ANQGSEA. With 1 base removed from V and 7 bases from J, the gap between germline ends came to 10 bases. CDR3 protein: CSVEVRVDGELFF. The CDR3 bases are TGCAGCGTTGAAGTCAGGGTAGACGGGGAGCTGTTTTTT.

This rearrangement joins TRBV9 to TRBJ2-2, with 7 bases that match TRBD1. J gave up 4 bases and V 2 bases, and 5 bases lay outside the gene matches. This CDR3 comprises 15 residues. Germline assignment: CDR1 SGDLS and CDR2 YYNGEE. The CDR3 nucleotides read TGTGCCAGCAGCGTGTGGGCAGGGGGCACCGGGGAGCTGTTTTTT. As protein: CASSVWAGGTGELFF.

Of note for this clone: This same CDR3 is encoded by further DNA sequences in the sample. The chain has TRBV5-1 and TRBJ2-7; 12 positions match TRBD1. This CDR3 comprises 14 residues. Germline CDR1 reads SGHRS; CDR2 reads YFSETQ. Trimming at V came to 3 bases and at J to 4 bases, leaving 2 bases not matched to a gene. The CDR3 here is CASSSGQGAYEQYF. The CDR3 nucleotides read TGCGCCAGCAGCTCGGGACAGGGGGCATACGAGCAGTACTTC.

This clone has just a few counts. The genes are TRBV6-6 and TRBJ2-1; D is possibly TRBD2 (5 bases). The V end lost 0 bases, the J end lost 3 bases, and 9 bases lay between the germline ends. Germline lookup yields CDR1 MNHNY and CDR2 SVGAGI (reference sequence). This CDR3 comprises 15 residues. The CDR3 DNA reads as TGTGCCAGCAGTTACTCCTCCGGGGACTACAATGAGCAGTTCTTC. Amino acid sequence: CASSYSSGDYNEQFF.

This clone was seen only a few times. V usage is TRBV2 and J usage is TRBJ1-1, with TRBD1 identical over 8 bases. Germline V gives CDR1 SNHLY, CDR2 FYNNEI. V lost 5 bases and J lost 7; bases outside the gene matches: 6. The CDR3 covers 13 residues. CDR3 sequence: CASSTAGGLEAFF. CDR3 DNA sequence: TGTGCCAGCAGTACTGCAGGGGGCCTTGAAGCTTTCTTT.

CDR3 residues: CASSLDTGSSYEQYF. CDR3 coding DNA: TGTGCCAGCAGCTTAGACACAGGGAGCTCCTACGAGCAGTACTTC. This chain links TRBV7-8 with TRBJ2-7; weak D call: TRBD1 (6 bases). Looked up from germline, CDR1 is SGHVS and CDR2 is FQNEAQ. The CDR3 runs 15 residues. Trimming shortened V by 1 base and J by 0 bases, and 10 bases separated the two germline ends.

V is TRBV5-1 and J is TRBJ1-6; D perhaps matches TRBD1 (6 bases). V lost 1 base to trimming and J lost 2 bases, with 13 bases between them. The CDR3 runs 17 residues. Germline CDR1 reads SGHRS; CDR2 reads YFSETQ. CDR3 loop: CASSLSFQGPYNSPLHF. CDR3 sequence (DNA): TGCGCCAGCAGCTTGAGTTTTCAGGGGCCCTATAATTCACCCCTCCACTTT.

J is TRBJ2-5 and V is TRBV15; D possibly corresponds to TRBD1 (5 bases). This CDR3 has 15 residues. Trimming shortened V by 1 base and J by 3 bases, and 12 bases separated the two germline ends. The germline CDR1 and CDR2 sequences are LNHNV and YYDKDF (reference sequence). The CDR3 DNA follows: TGTGCCACCAGCAGAGGAGACTCGACAGAAGAGACCCAGTACTTC. Amino acids: CATSRGDSTEETQYF.

The count of this clone is one. The V call is TRBV2, the J call TRBJ2-5; a possible D gene is TRBD2 (5 bases). The CDR3 extends over 14 amino acids. Germline V gene sequence: CDR1 SNHLY, CDR2 FYNNEI. Trimming stripped 6 bases from V and 1 base from J, with 12 bases between. CDR3 nucleotides: TGTGCCAGCAGCCTCCTGACTACCCAAGAGACCCAGTACTTC. This gives the protein CASSLLTTQETQYF.

The chain uses TRBV19 and TRBJ2-3, with D possibly matching TRBD2 (5 bases). The germline V gene has CDR1 LNHDA and CDR2 SQIVND (reference sequence). Trimming removed 1 base at V and 0 bases at J, with 5 bases between. This CDR3 spans 14 amino acids. The CDR3 nucleotides are TGTGCCAGTAGTATAGGGACTAGCACAGATACGCAGTATTTT. The encoded protein is CASSIGTSTDTQYF. Based on the CDR3 plus reference TRBV19 and TRBJ2-3, the full variable domain is DGGITQSPKYLFRKEGQNVTLSCEQNLNHDAMYWYRQDPGQGLRLIYYSQIVNDFQKGDIAEGYSVSREKKESFPLTVTSAQKNPTAFYLCASSIGTSTDTQYFGPGTRLTVL.